These 13 T cell receptor beta chains came from one sample sequenced in a study of blood T cell repertoires in COVID-19. TCRdb's copy holds only in-frame clones and misses some; the assay was immunoSEQ multiplex PCR. Of over 200,000 clones listed, about 83% are singletons. The sequenced material came from peripheral blood. The receptor set was obtained from a woman between 25 and 40 years old with COVID-19, enrolled during active disease.

The rearrangement links TRBV15 to TRBJ2-7; 15 bases agree with TRBD2. The CDR3 length is 17 residues. Trimming removed 2 bases from V and 2 bases from J; junction bases left unmatched: 4. CDR1 and CDR2 (germline): LNHNV, YYDKDF (reference sequence). The CDR3 nucleotides are TGTGCCACCAGCAGATACGGGACTAGCGGGGGGACCTACGAGCAGTACTTC. Protein product: CATSRYGTSGGTYEQYF.

The V and J genes are TRBV20-1 and TRBJ1-2; D not certain. CDR1 and CDR2 (germline): DFQATT, SNEGSKA (reference sequence). This CDR3 contains 12 residues. The V gene lost 3 bases and the J gene lost 5 bases, with 10 bases spanning the gap. This CDR3 reads CSASWERYGYTF. The CDR3 DNA sequence: TGCAGTGCTAGTTGGGAGAGATATGGCTACACCTTC.

The rearrangement links TRBV18 to TRBJ1-4; a possible D gene is TRBD1 (6 bases). The V end lost 5 bases, the J end lost 2 bases, and 15 bases lay between the germline ends. CDR3 length: 16 amino acids. Germline V CDR1 and CDR2: KGHSH, LQKENI. CDR3 bases: TGTGCCAGCTCATCTACTACAGGGCGTACTAATGAAAAACTGTTTTTT. Its translation: CASSSTTGRTNEKLFF.

In its sample, this clone was seen a few times. The chain combines TRBV5-6 with TRBJ1-5; D is unclear. Trimming removed 4 bases at V and 0 bases at J, with 11 bases between. This CDR3 region has 15 residues. The germline V gene encodes CDR1 SGHDT and CDR2 YYEEEE. For the CDR3, the DNA is TGTGCCAGCAGCCTCACCGGTCCTAGCAATCAGCCCCAGCATTTT. Translating gives CASSLTGPSNQPQHF.

The chain has TRBV18 and TRBJ2-1; 7 positions agree with TRBD1. Per germline, CDR1 KGHSH and CDR2 LQKENI. J gave up 3 bases and V 8 bases, and 7 bases lay outside the gene matches. The CDR3 is 14 amino acids. CDR3 region: CASGDRDSYNEQFF. The CDR3 region has the DNA TGTGCCAGCGGCGACCGGGACAGCTACAATGAGCAGTTCTTC. Supplemented by reference TRBV18 and TRBJ2-1, the full variable domain reads NAGVMQNPRHLVRRRGQEARLRCSPMKGHSHVYWYRQLPEEGLKFMVYLQKENIIDESGMPKERFSAEFPKEGPSILRIQQVVRGDSAAYFCASGDRDSYNEQFFGPGTRLTVL.

The chain carries TRBV2 and TRBJ2-5; D might be TRBD2 (7 bases). V lost 7 bases to trimming and J lost 2 bases, with 14 bases between them. The CDR3 runs to 14 residues. Germline V gene data show CDR1 as SNHLY and CDR2 as FYNNEI. As DNA, the CDR3 is TGTGCCAGCAAAAGGGGGGGGAGGCAAGAGACCCAGTACTTC. The encoded protein is CASKRGGRQETQYF.

This clone was seen only once. This chain links TRBV5-1 with TRBJ2-2; TRBD2 matches at 10 bases. Germline CDR1 SGHRS, CDR2 YFSETQ. J gave up 0 bases and V 3 bases, and 5 bases lay outside the gene matches. The CDR3 has 17 residues. In DNA, the CDR3 is TGCGCCAGCAGCTCACTAGCGGGGTACGCGAACACCGGGGAGCTGTTTTTT. Translation: CASSSLAGYANTGELFF. Full variable domain (rest looked up from reference TRBV5-1 and TRBJ2-2): KAGVTQTPRYLIKTRGQQVTLSCSPISGHRSVSWYQQTPGQGLQFLFEYFSETQRNKGNFPGRFSGRQFSNSRSEMNVSTLELGDSALYLCASSSLAGYANTGELFFGEGSRLTVL.

The chain links TRBV3-1 (or the pseudogene TRBV3-2) to TRBJ1-2; D is ambiguous. V was trimmed by 6 bases and J by 2 bases, leaving 10 bases between them. The CDR3 contains 13 residues. Germline loops: CDR1 LGHDT, CDR2 YNNKEL (reference sequence). CDR3 DNA: TGTGCCAGCAGTTCCTACCTGAACTATGGCTACACCTTC. It yields the protein CASSSYLNYGYTF.

The genes are TRBV6-1 and TRBJ1-5; unclear D gene. V was pared by 3 bases and J by 1 base, with 13 bases between. CDR1 and CDR2 (germline): MNHNS, SASEGT. This CDR3 is built from 16 residues. CDR3 DNA sequence: TGTGCCAGCAGTGAGGAGGTCCAGTCGAGCAATCAGCCCCAGCATTTT. Amino acids: CASSEEVQSSNQPQHF.

The chain uses TRBV24-1 and TRBJ2-3; 13 bases are shared with TRBD2. Germline CDR1 KGHDR, CDR2 SFDVKD. CDR3 length: 16 residues. The V gene end was trimmed by 3 bases and the J gene end by 3 bases; junction bases not matched to a gene: 2. The CDR3 protein is CATSDRTSGRTDTQYF. The CDR3 DNA is TGTGCCACCAGTGATCGGACTAGCGGGAGAACAGATACGCAGTATTTT.

The CDR3 here is CAAARDPGANVLTF. The DNA of the CDR3 is TGTGCCGCTGCGAGGGATCCTGGGGCCAACGTCCTGACTTTC. This chain links TRBV19 with TRBJ2-6; D perhaps matches TRBD2 (5 bases). CDR3 length equals 14 residues. Trimming removed 11 bases from V and 2 bases from J, with 13 bases in between. The germline gives CDR1 LNHDA, CDR2 SQIVND (reference sequence).

The rearrangement joins TRBV7-9 to TRBJ1-1; D uncertain. The V and J ends lost 2 bases and 13 bases respectively, with 14 bases between them. Looked up from germline, CDR1 is SEHNR and CDR2 is FQNEAQ (reference sequence). The CDR3 is 12 amino acids. CDR3 DNA sequence: TGTGCCAGCAGCTTATGGGGAGAAAGGGTTTTCTTT. Amino acid sequence: CASSLWGERVFF.

V and J are TRBV4-2 and TRBJ1-3; unclear D gene. CDR1 is LGHNA and CDR2 is YNFKEQ in the germline V gene. V lost 0 bases and J lost 0, with 3 bases in between. The CDR3 covers 14 residues. The CDR3 DNA sequence: TGTGCCAGCAGCCAAGACCACTCTGGAAACACCATATATTTT. Protein product: CASSQDHSGNTIYF.